Listed below are T cell receptor beta chains from one sample, sequenced in a study of T cell responses to AZD1222 COVID-19 vaccine. The table came from immunoSEQ multiplex PCR; TCRdb's copy has only in-frame clones and leaves some out. The sample carries 120,000 to 150,000 clones, less than 95% recorded once. Source: peripheral blood, taken 28 days after the second dose of the MenACWY control vaccine. These TCRs come from an adult who received the MenACWY meningococcal vaccine as a control. The CDR3 runs from the conserved cysteine through the conserved F or W. The order of the fields is V gene, clone size, D gene, J gene, CDR3 DNA, CDR3 protein. D genes are given only for firm matches. Only part of the rows carry a size: once, few, many, or a class if the clone is expanded.

TRBV10-2	.	.	TRBJ1-2	TGCGCCAGCAGTGAGTCCGGCTATGGCTACACCTTC	CASSESGYGYTF
TRBV27	.	.	TRBJ1-6	TGTGCCAGCAGTTTCGCGGGGAAGAATTCACCCCTCCACTTT	CASSFAGKNSPLHF
TRBV4-3	.	.	TRBJ1-4	TGCGCCAGCAGCCCAAGTGCCACTAATGAAAAACTGTTTTTT	CASSPSATNEKLFF
TRBV7-8	.	.	TRBJ2-2	TGTGCCAGCAGCTTCCCCGAGGGGGGGTACACCGGGGAGCTGTTTTTT	CASSFPEGGYTGELFF
TRBV7-2	.	.	TRBJ1-3	TGTGCCAGCAGCTCCTGGTGGTCGACGATCTCTGGAAACACCATATATTTT	CASSSWWSTISGNTIYF
TRBV21-1	.	.	TRBJ1-4	TGTGCCAGCAGCAAAGCGGGAGGGGAGGAAAAACTGTTTTTT	CASSKAGGEEKLFF
TRBV10-2	.	.	TRBJ2-3	TGCGCCAGCAGGATAGGGACAGCGGGGGCGACGGGCACAGATACGCAGTATTTT	CASRIGTAGATGTDTQYF
TRBV7-2	.	TRBD1	TRBJ1-4	TGTGCCAGCAGCAGCCGGACAGGGTCAAATGAAAAACTGTTTTTT	CASSSRTGSNEKLFF
TRBV19	.	TRBD1	TRBJ1-5	TGTGCCAGTAGTTCACAGGGGACCCTGACCTGGGGCAATCAGCCCCAGCATTTT	CASSSQGTLTWGNQPQHF
TRBV7-2	.	.	TRBJ2-2	TGTGCCAGCAGCCAGGCGGGCGGGACCACCACCGGGGAGCTGTTTTTT	CASSQAGGTTTGELFF
TRBV2	.	.	TRBJ2-2	TGTGCCAGCACCATTCAGGGGACACAGAACACCGGGGAGCTGTTTTTT	CASTIQGTQNTGELFF
TRBV24-1	.	.	TRBJ2-7	TGTGCCACCAGTGAACGGGGGCTCTACGAGCAGTACTTC	CATSERGLYEQYF
TRBV5-1	.	TRBD1	TRBJ2-2	TGCGCCAGCAGTGCAGGGGGCAACACCGGGGAGCTGTTTTTT	CASSAGGNTGELFF
TRBV6-4	.	TRBD1	TRBJ2-7	TGTGCCAGCAGTGACCCGACAGGGAACGAGCAGTACTTC	CASSDPTGNEQYF
TRBV11-2	.	.	TRBJ1-2	TGTGCCAGCAGCGGAGAGGGATATGGCTACACCTTC	CASSGEGYGYTF
TRBV9	once	TRBD2	TRBJ2-3	TGTGCCAGCAGCTTACTAGCGAACACAGATACGCAGTATTTT	CASSLLANTDTQYF
TRBV27	.	.	TRBJ2-6	TGTGCCAGCAGTTTATCGAAACGGAACTCTGGGGCCAACGTCCTGACTTTC	CASSLSKRNSGANVLTF
TRBV28	few	TRBD2	TRBJ2-7	TGTGCCAGCAGTTTCCGGACTAGCGGCCCCTACGAGCAGTACTTC	CASSFRTSGPYEQYF
TRBV6-2/TRBV6-3	.	.	TRBJ2-5	TGTGCCAGCAGCGAACAGGGTACGGAGACCCAGTACTTC	CASSEQGTETQYF
TRBV10-3	.	TRBD1	TRBJ1-2	TGTGCCATCAGAGACTCCAGGGGGAACTATGGCTACACCTTC	CAIRDSRGNYGYTF
TRBV12-3/TRBV12-4	.	TRBD1	TRBJ1-3	TGTGCCAGCAGTATACAGGGGAGAAACACCATATATTTT	CASSIQGRNTIYF
TRBV7-9	.	.	TRBJ1-5	TGTGCCAGCAGCAAGACGGTCAATCAGCCCCAGCATTTT	CASSKTVNQPQHF
TRBV5-5	.	.	TRBJ2-2	TGTGCCAGCAGCTTTTCCGTAGGGGAGCGCACCGGGGAGCTGTTTTTT	CASSFSVGERTGELFF
TRBV19	.	TRBD1	TRBJ2-1	TGTGCCAGTAGTATCCTGACAGGGGGCTTCTACAATGAGCAGTTCTTC	CASSILTGGFYNEQFF
TRBV5-4	.	.	TRBJ2-2	TGTGCCAGCAGTTTTGGTAGGGACGCCGGGGAGCTGTTTTTT	CASSFGRDAGELFF
TRBV7-2	.	TRBD1	TRBJ2-2	TGTGCCAGCAGCTTGGGGACAGTTAACACCGGGGAGCTGTTTTTT	CASSLGTVNTGELFF
TRBV7-2	.	.	TRBJ2-1	TGTGCCAGCAGCTTTCCGGGGGCCTACAATGAGCAGTTCTTC	CASSFPGAYNEQFF
TRBV19	.	.	TRBJ1-6	TGTGCCAGTCAAGGGACGCCCTTGGGATCACCCCTCCACTTT	CASQGTPLGSPLHF
TRBV5-4	.	.	TRBJ2-2	TGTGCCAGCAGCTTGATGAGTCCGGGGTCGAACACCGGGGAGCTGTTTTTT	CASSLMSPGSNTGELFF
TRBV7-2	few	.	TRBJ2-7	TGTGCCAGCAGCCCCACCCCGGGGGGCTCCCACGAGCAGTACTTC	CASSPTPGGSHEQYF
TRBV5-1	.	.	TRBJ2-5	TGCGCCAGCAGCTTGGTTAAAGAGACCCAGTACTTC	CASSLVKETQYF
TRBV9	.	TRBD1	TRBJ1-4	TGTGCCAGCAGCATCCGACAGGGTTTGAGCGAAAAACTGTTTTTT	CASSIRQGLSEKLFF
TRBV6-5	.	.	TRBJ1-2	TGTGCCAGCAGTTATCTCGGCAGGGCCTATGGCTACACCTTC	CASSYLGRAYGYTF
TRBV2	.	.	TRBJ2-2	TGTGCCAGCAGTGAATGGGTTTCCGGGGAGCTGTTTTTT	CASSEWVSGELFF
TRBV19	.	.	TRBJ1-1	TGTGCCAGTAGTATTGGCTTTCGGAACACTGAAGCTTTCTTT	CASSIGFRNTEAFF
TRBV7-9	.	TRBD1	TRBJ1-6	TGTGCCAGCAGCTTTTCTTCCCGCCAGGGGGCCCTTTCACCCCTCCACTTT	CASSFSSRQGALSPLHF
TRBV5-1	.	.	TRBJ1-1	TGCGCCAGCAGCTTCATCCTGAGTGGGCAGGCCACTGAAGCTTTCTTT	CASSFILSGQATEAFF
TRBV29-1	.	.	TRBJ2-6	TGCAGCGTTGGGTGGCGGGGCTCTGGGGCCAACGTCCTGACTTTC	CSVGWRGSGANVLTF
TRBV18	.	TRBD1	TRBJ2-6	TGTGCCAGCTCCGCATACGGGACAGGGAGCTCTGGGGCCAACGTCCTGACTTTC	CASSAYGTGSSGANVLTF
TRBV6-6	.	.	TRBJ1-5	TGTGCCAGCAGCCGCAGTCCCCCGGTTACAGGGTTGGGCAGCAATCAGCCCCAGCATTTT	CASSRSPPVTGLGSNQPQHF
TRBV6-5	.	.	TRBJ2-3	TGTGCCAGCAGATCAGACGGCACAGATACGCAGTATTTT	CASRSDGTDTQYF
TRBV11-3	.	TRBD2	TRBJ2-1	TGTGCCAGCAGCTCGGGACTAGCGGGGTGGGGCAATGAGCAGTTCTTC	CASSSGLAGWGNEQFF
TRBV14	.	TRBD1	TRBJ2-1	TGTGCCAGCAGCCAATGGGGACAGGACAATGAGCAGTTCTTC	CASSQWGQDNEQFF
TRBV6-1	.	.	TRBJ1-4	TGTGCCAGCAGTGAAGCGCGGGGGGGGGTTGAAAAACTGTTTTTT	CASSEARGGVEKLFF
TRBV18	.	.	TRBJ1-2	TGTGCCAGCTCACCACCGTCCCGGGCCACCTATGGCTACACCTTC	CASSPPSRATYGYTF
TRBV4-3	.	TRBD2	TRBJ2-2	TGCGCCAGCAGCCAAGATCCTCCGGGAGGGCCGGGGAACACCGGGGAGCTGTTTTTT	CASSQDPPGGPGNTGELFF
TRBV4-3	.	.	TRBJ1-6	TGCGCCAGCAATTACGGACGGGGGAATAATTCACCCCTCCACTTT	CASNYGRGNNSPLHF
TRBV11-3	.	.	TRBJ2-2	TGTGCCAGCCGTGGGGCCGCGAACACCGGGGAGCTGTTTTTT	CASRGAANTGELFF
TRBV6-5	.	.	TRBJ2-1	TGTGCCAGCAGTTATCGCGGGACCTACAATGAGCAGTTCTTC	CASSYRGTYNEQFF
TRBV11-2	.	.	TRBJ1-5	TGTGCCAGCAGCCGCACCGCCGGGAGCAATCAGCCCCAGCATTTT	CASSRTAGSNQPQHF
TRBV7-2	.	TRBD1	TRBJ2-2	TGTGCCAGCAGCCCGTGGACAGGGAACACCGGGGAGCTGTTTTTT	CASSPWTGNTGELFF